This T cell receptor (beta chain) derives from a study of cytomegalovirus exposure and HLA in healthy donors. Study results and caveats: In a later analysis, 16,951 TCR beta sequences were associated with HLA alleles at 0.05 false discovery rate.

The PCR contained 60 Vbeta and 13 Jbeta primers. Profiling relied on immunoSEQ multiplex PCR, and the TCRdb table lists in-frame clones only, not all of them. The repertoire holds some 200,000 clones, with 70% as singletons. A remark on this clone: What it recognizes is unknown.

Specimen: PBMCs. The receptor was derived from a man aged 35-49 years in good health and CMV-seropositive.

CDR3 sequence: CASSQNYRAGANVLTF. DNA for the CDR3: TGTGCCAGCAGCCAAAACTACAGGGCCGGGGCCAACGTCCTGACTTTC. The chain joins TRBV4-2 to TRBJ2-6; D may be TRBD1 (6 bases). The CDR3 totals 16 residues. Germline values: CDR1 LGHNA, CDR2 YNFKEQ. Trimming took 2 bases from V and 4 from J, leaving 12 bases between them.